The 8 T cell receptor beta chains below were found in one sample sequenced in a study of blood T cell repertoires in COVID-19. Repertoires were generated with immunoSEQ multiplex PCR, while TCRdb's copy carries only in-frame clones and drops some. This sample carries over 75,000 clones, around 90% of them seen once, and the ten largest clones take roughly 4.2%. The sample consisted of peripheral blood. These TCRs come from a human donor with COVID-19, enrolled during active disease. The donor label of this sample is uncertain.

The chain uses TRBV18 and TRBJ1-5; the D gene is possibly TRBD1 (6 bases). This CDR3 has 13 residues. Trimming pared 4 bases from V and 6 bases from J, leaving 10 bases between. Germline loops: CDR1 KGHSH, CDR2 LQKENI. CDR3 amino acids: CASSQGVLQPQHF. The CDR3 coding sequence is TGTGCCAGCTCACAGGGGGTCCTTCAGCCCCAGCATTTT.

This chain uses TRBV6-1 with TRBJ2-3, with D maybe TRBD2 (6 bases). Germline V gene data show CDR1 as MNHNS and CDR2 as SASEGT. The V end was cut by 2 bases, the J end by 0 bases, with 9 bases between. This CDR3 is 15 amino acids long. DNA for the CDR3: TGTGCCAGCAGTGAATCCAGCGGGAGCACAGATACGCAGTATTTT. It specifies CASSESSGSTDTQYF.

The chain is built from TRBV5-1 and TRBJ2-1; D not resolved. The V and J ends lost 4 bases and 1 base respectively, with 6 bases between them. This CDR3 comprises 13 residues. Germline CDR1 reads SGHRS; CDR2 reads YFSETQ. The CDR3 sequence is CASSDRSYNEQFF. The CDR3 region has the DNA TGCGCCAGCAGCGATCGGTCCTACAATGAGCAGTTCTTC.

V usage is TRBV4-1 and J usage is TRBJ2-2, with 8 positions matching TRBD1. CDR1 is MGHRA, CDR2 YSYEKL, per germline. The CDR3 is 15 amino acids. Unmatched junction bases numbered 5, after V lost 3 bases and J lost 5 bases. The DNA for the CDR3 is TGCGCCAGCAGCCAGGGACAGGCCTCAACCGGGGAGCTGTTTTTT. Translating it yields CASSQGQASTGELFF.

The gene calls are TRBV9 and TRBJ2-7; weak D call: TRBD2 (5 bases). Germline V gene sequence: CDR1 SGDLS, CDR2 YYNGEE. This CDR3 is 15 amino acids long. Trimming pared 0 bases from V and 7 bases from J, leaving 17 bases between. The CDR3 loop reads CASSVGPTPGGEQYF. In DNA form, the CDR3 reads TGTGCCAGCAGCGTAGGTCCCACCCCAGGAGGTGAGCAGTACTTC.

The chain carries TRBV5-4 and TRBJ2-5, with 9 nucleotides matching TRBD2. CDR1 is SGHNT, CDR2 YYREEE, per germline (reference sequence). The CDR3 is 13 residues long. V shed 6 bases and J 5 bases; nucleotides not matched to a gene: 5. This chain's CDR3 is CASKERGEETQYF. The CDR3 nucleotides read TGTGCCAGCAAGGAGCGGGGGGAGGAGACCCAGTACTTC.

The chain has TRBV7-8 and TRBJ2-1; possible D gene TRBD1, 5 bases. Trimming left V 7 bases short and J 5 bases short, with 12 bases between. The CDR3 has 13 amino acids. Germline V gives CDR1 SGHVS, CDR2 FQNEAQ. In DNA, the CDR3 is TGTGCCAGCACTGAGGACACCGACAATGAGCAGTTCTTC. This sequence encodes CASTEDTDNEQFF.

The chain has TRBV6-2 or TRBV6-3 and TRBJ2-5, with 10 bases that match TRBD1. Losses at the gene ends were 5 bases for V and 4 bases for J; bases not matched to a gene: 7. Germline V gene sequence: CDR1 MNHEY, CDR2 SVGEGT. The CDR3 is made up of 15 amino acids. CDR3 protein: CASSDRTGGRETQYF. The CDR3 nucleotides read TGTGCCAGCAGTGACAGGACAGGGGGGAGAGAGACCCAGTACTTC.